This paragraph covers one T cell receptor (beta chain) sequence. The antigen is not known. UMIs and sample barcodes were carried by the TCR alpha and TCR beta cDNA libraries that 5'RACE produced using constant-segment primers. TCRdb ran MiXCR on the 5' RACE reads and lists one entry per CDR3 protein. The sample has 400,000 to 500,000 distinct CDR3 sequences; 20% to 25% are singletons. The V end lost 4 bases, the J end lost 6 bases, and 16 bases lay between the germline ends. The CDR3 is 15 amino acids. Germline CDR1 is PRHDT and CDR2 is FYEKMQ (reference sequence). This specimen comes from a study of T-cell memory formation after mild COVID-19. The study, taken as a whole, reports: CD4+ clones that contracted lay mainly in CM and EM; CD8+ ones lay in EMRA.

The source of this sequence is an adult woman who had mild COVID-19 (a few samples of this study predate the infection). Cell type and time point are not known. This sequence joins TRBV13 and TRBJ2-1; D is possibly TRBD2 (5 bases). Sequenced material: PBMCs or a T cell subset sorted from them (not recorded which). The CDR3 nucleotides read TGTGCCAGCAGCTCACAGAGGACTGCTATCAATGAGCAGTTCTTC. Its translation is CASSSQRTAINEQFF.